This T cell receptor (beta chain) was identified in a study of blood T cell repertoires in COVID-19. Study as a whole: The study drew acute and convalescent COVID-19 samples from the United States, Italy and Spain. In each case, the material was cDNA or gDNA derived from T cells, B-cell-depleted T cells, or PBMCs.

V was clipped by 4 bases and J by 7 bases, with 17 bases between them. Germline V CDR1 and CDR2: GTSNPN, SVGIG (reference sequence). This CDR3 has 13 amino acids. This clone was seen only once. TCRdb's table, derived via immunoSEQ multiplex PCR, lists solely in-frame clones and lacks some. The sample holds roughly 160,000 clones, 83% seen once. The TCR sequence derives from a woman in her 70s who had recovered from COVID-19. This chain connects TRBV30 to TRBJ2-7; weak D call: TRBD1 (6 bases). Sequences were obtained from peripheral blood. As DNA, the CDR3 is TGTGCCTGGACCCCAAACCGAGGGGGAGAGCAGTACTTC. It translates to CAWTPNRGGEQYF.